This TCR beta chain was identified in a study of Graves' ophthalmopathy and Graves' hyperthyroidism. As for this clonotype: A much larger clone differs by one base, so this may be a read error.

Amplification targeted the TCR beta CDR3 regions, with RNA transcripts as the source material. An initial RT-PCR round employing HTBI primers preceded a second-round multiplex PCR. TCRdb re-called the multiplex PCR reads with MiXCR, one entry per CDR3 protein. The sample lists approximately 700,000 distinct CDR3 sequences; roughly 41% were seen once. The CDR3 consists of 15 residues. CDR1 SGHVS and CDR2 FQNEAQ come from the germline V gene. The J segment lost 7 bases and the V segment lost 5 bases, leaving 9 bases of the junction unmatched. Fresh peripheral blood, 10 ml, was the PBMC source. The specimen was peripheral blood. This chain connects TRBV7-8 to TRBJ2-7; 12 positions match TRBD1. This clonotype originated in an adult man with Graves' ophthalmopathy. The CDR3 spells CASSPRGQGAWEQYF. CDR3 DNA: TGTGCCAGCAGCCCCCGGGGACAGGGGGCGTGGGAGCAGTACTTC.